These T cell receptor beta chains were read from a single sample in a study of shared T cell receptors in the human thymus. Repertoires were generated with immunoSEQ multiplex PCR, while TCRdb's copy carries only in-frame clones and drops some. The sample has about 660,000 clones, roughly 90% seen once. This sample was also put to use in a study of human thymus T cells.

Sequenced input: thymocytes. The receptors come from a boy younger than two with a congenital heart defect. Both conserved end residues are part of each CDR3. A D gene is named only where the DNA matches it firmly. A row's size may be missing; if present it is once, few, many or a size class.

TRBV9,-,16,TRBJ2-1,-,CASSDRTLAMGDEQFF,TGTGCCAGCAGCGATCGAACACTAGCAATGGGGGATGAGCAGTTCTTC
TRBV19,-,14,TRBJ1-1,-,CASSMIAENTEAFF,TGTGCCAGTAGTATGATTGCGGAGAACACTGAAGCTTTCTTT
TRBV25-1,-,15,TRBJ1-2,TRBD1,CASSPLRDSDYGYTF,TGTGCCAGCTCACCCCTCCGGGACAGTGACTATGGCTACACCTTC
TRBV27,-,15,TRBJ2-3,-,CASPPSVHSTDTQYF,TGTGCCAGCCCGCCCAGCGTCCACAGCACAGATACGCAGTATTTT
TRBV10-3,-,14,TRBJ2-7,TRBD2,CAIRGAGGRSEQYF,TGTGCCATCAGAGGCGCGGGAGGGCGATCCGAGCAGTACTTC
TRBV30,-,15,TRBJ2-7,-,CACIPSRTTLYEQYF,TGTGCCTGCATACCCTCCCGGACTACACTCTACGAGCAGTACTTC
TRBV11-3,-,16,TRBJ2-2,TRBD2,CASRPRLAVQTGELFF,TGTGCCAGCAGACCCCGACTAGCGGTCCAGACCGGGGAGCTGTTTTTT
TRBV4-3,-,18,TRBJ2-3,TRBD2,CASSQDPVAGGWVDTQYF,TGCGCCAGCAGCCAAGATCCTGTAGCGGGAGGATGGGTAGATACGCAGTATTTT
TRBV7-9,-,16,TRBJ2-7,TRBD2,CASSLVGRLADYEQYF,TGTGCCAGCAGCTTAGTCGGTCGTCTAGCGGACTACGAGCAGTACTTC
TRBV11-2,-,14,TRBJ1-2,-,CASSSRPWEYGYTF,TGTGCCAGCAGCTCCCGCCCTTGGGAGTATGGCTACACCTTC
TRBV11-2,-,13,TRBJ2-7,-,CASSLRGTYEQYF,TGTGCCAGCAGCTTGCGAGGGACCTACGAGCAGTACTTC
TRBV7-8,-,15,TRBJ2-7,TRBD1,CASSPSDRDSYEQYF,TGTGCCAGCAGCCCCTCGGACAGGGATTCATACGAGCAGTACTTC
TRBV19,-,17,TRBJ1-5,TRBD1,CASSIIGGPTSNQPQHF,TGTGCCAGTAGTATAATAGGGGGCCCGACCAGCAATCAGCCCCAGCATTTT
TRBV14,-,18,TRBJ2-1,TRBD2,CASSPLGSGTSSYNEQFF,TGTGCCAGCAGCCCCCTGGGTAGCGGGACCAGCTCCTACAATGAGCAGTTCTTC
TRBV6-5,once,14,TRBJ1-1,-,CASSYQGHYTEAFF,TGTGCCAGCAGTTACCAGGGACACTACACTGAAGCTTTCTTT
TRBV4-3,-,14,TRBJ2-7,TRBD1,CASSQDDRGHEQYF,TGCGCCAGCAGCCAAGACGACAGGGGTCACGAGCAGTACTTC
TRBV10-1,-,16,TRBJ2-1,TRBD2,CASSKTSGGSYNEQFF,TGCGCCAGCAGTAAGACTAGCGGGGGCTCCTACAATGAGCAGTTCTTC
TRBV7-4,-,20,TRBJ1-2,-,CASSLGSAARWMHANYGYTF,TGTGCCAGCAGCTTAGGGAGTGCGGCCCGGTGGATGCATGCTAACTATGGCTACACCTTC
TRBV4-1,once,18,TRBJ1-6,-,CASSPTHIPGSYNSPLHF,TGCGCCAGCAGCCCCACGCACATCCCGGGATCTTATAATTCACCCCTCCACTTT
TRBV4-1,-,13,TRBJ1-2,-,CASSPGGVYGYTF,TGCGCCAGCAGCCCCGGGGGAGTCTATGGCTACACCTTC
TRBV30,-,14,TRBJ2-7,TRBD2,CAWQLAEESYEQYF,TGTGCCTGGCAACTAGCGGAAGAGTCCTACGAGCAGTACTTC
TRBV5-4,-,11,TRBJ1-2,-,CAATEDSGYTF,TGTGCCGCCACAGAAGACAGTGGCTACACCTTC
TRBV27,-,14,TRBJ2-5,-,CASSPETGRETQYF,TGTGCCAGCAGCCCCGAGACAGGGAGGGAGACCCAGTACTTC
TRBV27,-,14,TRBJ2-7,TRBD1,CASSPGSTGDEQYF,TGTGCCAGCAGTCCCGGCTCGACAGGGGACGAGCAGTACTTC
TRBV18,-,16,TRBJ2-1,TRBD2,CASSPSTSGRFNEQFF,TGTGCCAGCTCACCTTCGACTAGCGGGAGGTTTAATGAGCAGTTCTTC
TRBV6-5,-,16,TRBJ2-1,-,CASSYLEGARYNEQFF,TGTGCCAGCAGTTATCTCGAGGGAGCTCGTTACAATGAGCAGTTCTTC
TRBV5-6,-,14,TRBJ2-1,TRBD2,CASWAVAGVHEQFF,TGTGCCAGCTGGGCGGTAGCGGGAGTTCATGAGCAGTTCTTC
TRBV15,-,19,TRBJ2-3,TRBD2,CATSNQLSGRTWGTDTQYF,TGTGCCACCAGCAACCAACTTAGCGGGAGAACGTGGGGCACAGATACGCAGTATTTT
TRBV11-3,-,18,TRBJ2-3,TRBD2,CASSLDRSSGRGTDTQYF,TGTGCCAGCAGCTTAGATCGGTCCAGCGGGAGGGGCACAGATACGCAGTATTTT
TRBV10-1,-,12,TRBJ2-7,-,CASSEGGVGQYF,TGCGCCAGCAGTGAAGGCGGGGTCGGGCAGTACTTC
TRBV30,-,15,TRBJ2-3,TRBD2,CAWSVLAEPTDTQYF,TGTGCCTGGAGTGTACTAGCGGAGCCCACAGATACGCAGTATTTT
TRBV5-6,-,13,TRBJ2-7,TRBD1,CASSRTGIREQYF,TGTGCCAGCAGCAGGACAGGGATACGCGAGCAGTACTTC
TRBV9,-,16,TRBJ2-1,TRBD2,CASSPRERDHYNEQFF,TGTGCCAGCAGCCCCAGGGAGCGGGACCACTACAATGAGCAGTTCTTC
TRBV5-1,once,16,TRBJ2-4,TRBD1,CASSLERGQVKNIQYF,TGCGCCAGCAGCTTGGAGAGGGGGCAAGTCAAAAACATTCAGTACTTC
TRBV7-9,-,17,TRBJ2-1,TRBD2,CASSFQRLAGIYNEQFF,TGTGCCAGCAGCTTCCAACGACTAGCGGGCATCTACAATGAGCAGTTCTTC
TRBV5-8,-,14,TRBJ1-4,-,CASSPGSFNEKLFF,TGTGCCAGCAGCCCCGGGTCCTTCAATGAAAAACTGTTTTTT
TRBV30,-,15,TRBJ2-1,TRBD1,CAWRGGTGGRNEQFF,TGTGCCTGGAGGGGAGGGACAGGGGGTAGGAATGAGCAGTTCTTC
TRBV7-2,-,12,TRBJ2-3,-,CASSPSGQRQYF,TGTGCCAGCAGCCCTTCGGGTCAGAGGCAGTATTTT
TRBV28,-,11,TRBJ1-1,-,CASSHEDEAFF,TGTGCCAGCAGTCACGAGGATGAAGCTTTCTTT
TRBV29-1,-,15,TRBJ2-1,TRBD2,CSVEFWPSGVDEQFF,TGCAGCGTTGAATTTTGGCCTAGCGGGGTCGATGAGCAGTTCTTC
TRBV7-9,-,16,TRBJ2-1,TRBD2,CASSFWREGRSNEQFF,TGTGCCAGCAGCTTTTGGCGGGAGGGCCGCAGCAATGAGCAGTTCTTC
TRBV5-1,once,13,TRBJ1-1,-,CASSGSMNTEAFF,TGCGCCAGCAGCGGGAGCATGAACACTGAAGCTTTCTTT
TRBV29-1,-,15,TRBJ2-1,TRBD2,CSVGGWGLATDEQFF,TGCAGCGTCGGGGGATGGGGACTAGCGACTGATGAGCAGTTCTTC
TRBV28,few,17,TRBJ1-3,TRBD1,CASTTPGQGSSGNTIYF,TGTGCCAGCACCACACCGGGACAGGGATCCTCTGGAAACACCATATATTTT
TRBV25-1,few,13,TRBJ1-2,-,CASQARVGCGYTF,TGTGCCAGCCAAGCGAGGGTTGGGTGTGGCTACACCTTC
TRBV14,once,17,TRBJ2-5,TRBD2,CASSQRPSAGEGETQYF,TGTGCCAGCAGCCAACGACCGTCAGCGGGAGAGGGAGAGACCCAGTACTTC
TRBV4-2,-,17,TRBJ2-1,TRBD2,CASSHLEVPGRDNEQFF,TGTGCCAGCAGCCACTTAGAAGTTCCTGGGAGGGACAATGAGCAGTTCTTC
TRBV7-8,-,13,TRBJ2-1,-,CASSPTLGNEQFF,TGTGCCAGCAGCCCCACTCTAGGCAATGAGCAGTTCTTC
TRBV14,-,15,TRBJ2-7,TRBD2,CASSQGREGPYEQYF,TGTGCCAGCAGCCAAGGCCGGGAGGGCCCCTACGAGCAGTACTTC
TRBV30,few,18,TRBJ2-3,TRBD2,CAWSVGTSGGPSTDTQYF,TGTGCCTGGAGCGTAGGGACTAGCGGGGGCCCTAGCACAGATACGCAGTATTTT
TRBV5-6,-,17,TRBJ1-5,-,CASSLEEVEGLNQPQHF,TGTGCCAGCAGCTTGGAGGAGGTGGAGGGGCTCAATCAGCCCCAGCATTTT
TRBV7-9,-,19,TRBJ2-7,TRBD1,CASSSIQTHGQGEPYEQYF,TGTGCCAGCAGCTCCATTCAAACTCACGGACAGGGAGAGCCCTACGAGCAGTACTTC
TRBV21-1,-,16,TRBJ2-3,-,CASSTFRGLRGGTQYF,TGTGCCAGCAGCACCTTCCGGGGCTTGCGGGGAGGTACGCAGTATTTT
TRBV15,-,12,TRBJ2-7,-,CATSRDLGEQYF,TGTGCCACCAGCAGAGATCTCGGCGAGCAGTACTTC
TRBV5-8,-,14,TRBJ2-7,-,CASSLSGTTYEQYF,TGTGCCAGCAGCTTGAGCGGGACAACCTACGAGCAGTACTTC